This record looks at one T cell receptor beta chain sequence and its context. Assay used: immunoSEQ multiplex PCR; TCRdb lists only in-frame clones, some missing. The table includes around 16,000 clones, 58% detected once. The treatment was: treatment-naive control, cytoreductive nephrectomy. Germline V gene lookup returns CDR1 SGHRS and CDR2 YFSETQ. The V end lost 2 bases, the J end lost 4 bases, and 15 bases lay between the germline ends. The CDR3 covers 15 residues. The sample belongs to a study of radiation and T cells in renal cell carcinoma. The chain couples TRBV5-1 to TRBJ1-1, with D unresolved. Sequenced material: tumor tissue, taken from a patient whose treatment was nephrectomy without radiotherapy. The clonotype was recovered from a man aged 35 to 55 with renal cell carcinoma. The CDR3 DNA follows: TGCGCCAGCAGCTTAGTCACAACTCTCGGCACTGAAGCTTTCTTT. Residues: CASSLVTTLGTEAFF.